The clone carrying this T cell receptor beta chain was seen many times. Its antigen is not identified. RNA transcripts provided the source from which TCR beta CDR3 regions were amplified. Using the HTBI primer set, a first-round RT-PCR was run on the TCR CDR3. MiXCR, applied by TCRdb to the multiplex PCR reads, yields one record per CDR3 protein. The sample holds around 520,000 distinct CDR3 sequences; about an eighth are singletons and the top ten take 15% to 20%. Across 18 months, stable Graves' hyperthyroidism was marked by no progression to ophthalmopathy. Newly diagnosed hyperthyroidism, duration under 2 months, in patients aged 18 to 65. These data belong to a study of T cells in Graves' hyperthyroidism and ophthalmopathy. Findings and limits, study-wide: Before onset, by a median of about six months, the model predicted ophthalmopathy.

Between the trimmed V and J ends, which lost 7 bases and 0 bases, there was a span of 19 bases. Germline V gene sequence: CDR1 MDHEN, CDR2 SYDVKM. This CDR3 region has 16 residues. The sequenced sample was blood. V and J are TRBV28 and TRBJ2-7; the D gene is possibly TRBD2 (6 bases). The sequence came from a woman in her late teens or twenties with Graves' hyperthyroidism. The CDR3 is CASTQMGGGPSYEQYF. CDR3 nucleotides: TGTGCCAGCACCCAAATGGGGGGTGGCCCCTCCTACGAGCAGTACTTC.